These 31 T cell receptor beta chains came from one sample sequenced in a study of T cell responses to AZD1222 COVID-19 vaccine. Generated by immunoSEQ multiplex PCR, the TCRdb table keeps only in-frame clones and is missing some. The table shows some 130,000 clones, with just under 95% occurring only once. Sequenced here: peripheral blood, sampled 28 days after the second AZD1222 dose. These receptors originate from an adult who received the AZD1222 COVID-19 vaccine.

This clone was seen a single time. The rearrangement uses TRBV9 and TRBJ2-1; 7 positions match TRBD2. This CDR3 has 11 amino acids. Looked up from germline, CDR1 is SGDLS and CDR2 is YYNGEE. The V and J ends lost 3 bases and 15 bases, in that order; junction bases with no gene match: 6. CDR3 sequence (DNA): TGTGCCAGCAGCGGCCGCGGGGGTAGGTTCTTC. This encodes CASSGRGGRFF.

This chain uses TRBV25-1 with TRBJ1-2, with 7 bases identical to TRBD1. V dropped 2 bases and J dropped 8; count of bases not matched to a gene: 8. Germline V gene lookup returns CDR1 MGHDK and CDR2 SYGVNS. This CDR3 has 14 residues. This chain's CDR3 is CASSEVTGVYGYTF. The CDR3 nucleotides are TGTGCCAGCAGTGAAGTAACAGGGGTCTACGGCTACACCTTC.

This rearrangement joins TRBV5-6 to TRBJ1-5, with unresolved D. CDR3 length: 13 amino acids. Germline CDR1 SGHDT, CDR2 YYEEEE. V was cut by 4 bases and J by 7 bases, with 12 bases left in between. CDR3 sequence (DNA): TGTGCCAGCAGCCCCGGGCCCTCACAGCCCCAGCATTTT. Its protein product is CASSPGPSQPQHF.

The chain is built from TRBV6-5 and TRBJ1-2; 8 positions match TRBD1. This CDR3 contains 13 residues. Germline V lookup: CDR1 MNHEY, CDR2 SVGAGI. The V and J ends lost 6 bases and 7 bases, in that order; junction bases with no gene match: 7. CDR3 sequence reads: CASRSDRGRGYTF. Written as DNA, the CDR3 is TGTGCCAGCAGATCTGACAGGGGTCGTGGCTACACCTTC.

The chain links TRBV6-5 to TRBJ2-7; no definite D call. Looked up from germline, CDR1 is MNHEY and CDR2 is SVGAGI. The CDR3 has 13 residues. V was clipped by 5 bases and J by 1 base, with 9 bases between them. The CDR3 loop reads CASSTASSYEQYF. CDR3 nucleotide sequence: TGTGCCAGCAGTACCGCGTCTTCCTACGAGCAGTACTTC.

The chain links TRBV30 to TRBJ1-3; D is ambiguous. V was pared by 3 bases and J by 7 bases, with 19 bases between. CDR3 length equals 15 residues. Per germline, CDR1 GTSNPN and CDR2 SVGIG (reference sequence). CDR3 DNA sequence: TGTGCCTGGAGACCCGCCCCCGGGGATGGGAACACCATATATTTT. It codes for CAWRPAPGDGNTIYF.

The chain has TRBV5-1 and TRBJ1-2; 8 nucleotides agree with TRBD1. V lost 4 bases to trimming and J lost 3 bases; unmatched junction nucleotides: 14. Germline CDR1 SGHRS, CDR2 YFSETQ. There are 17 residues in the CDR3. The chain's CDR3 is CASSPGAGGARDYGYTF. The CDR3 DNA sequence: TGCGCCAGCAGCCCCGGGGCAGGGGGCGCGCGGGACTATGGCTACACCTTC.

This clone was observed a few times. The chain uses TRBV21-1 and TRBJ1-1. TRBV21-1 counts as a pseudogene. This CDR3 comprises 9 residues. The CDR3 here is CASLGGAFF. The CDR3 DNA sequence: TGTGCCAGCCTAGGTGGGGCTTTCTTT.

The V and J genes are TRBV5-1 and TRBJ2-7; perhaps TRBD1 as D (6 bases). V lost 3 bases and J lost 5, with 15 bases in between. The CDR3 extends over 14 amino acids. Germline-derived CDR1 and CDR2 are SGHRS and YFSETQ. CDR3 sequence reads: CASSYRRGNNEQYF. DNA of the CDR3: TGCGCCAGCAGCTACCGTAGGGGGAATAACGAGCAGTACTTC.

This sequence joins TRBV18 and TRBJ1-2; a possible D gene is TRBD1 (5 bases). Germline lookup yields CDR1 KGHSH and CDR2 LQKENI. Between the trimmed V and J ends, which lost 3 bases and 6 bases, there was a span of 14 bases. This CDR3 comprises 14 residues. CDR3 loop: CASSPREGTDGYTF. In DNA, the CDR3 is TGTGCCAGCTCACCGAGGGAAGGGACGGATGGCTACACCTTC.

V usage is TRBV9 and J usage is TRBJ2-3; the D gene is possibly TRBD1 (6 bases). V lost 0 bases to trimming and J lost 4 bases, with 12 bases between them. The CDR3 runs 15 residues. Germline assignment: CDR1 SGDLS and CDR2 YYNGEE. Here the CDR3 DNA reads TGTGCCAGCAGCGTAGGGGGGCTAGCCGCAGATACGCAGTATTTT. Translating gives CASSVGGLAADTQYF.

The CDR3 region is CASSTGGTGGSYTF. CDR3 DNA: TGTGCCAGTAGTACGGGAGGGACAGGTGGGAGCTACACCTTC. The chain is built from TRBV19 and TRBJ1-2, with TRBD1 matching over 8 bases. V lost 4 bases to trimming and J lost 9 bases; unmatched junction nucleotides: 10. Germline V lookup: CDR1 LNHDA, CDR2 SQIVND (reference sequence). This CDR3 comprises 14 residues.

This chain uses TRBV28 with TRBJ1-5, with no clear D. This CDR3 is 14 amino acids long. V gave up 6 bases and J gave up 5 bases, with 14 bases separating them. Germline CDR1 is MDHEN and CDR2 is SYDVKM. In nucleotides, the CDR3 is TGTGCCAGCAGCACGCCGGTGAGGGATCAGCCCCAGCATTTT. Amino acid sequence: CASSTPVRDQPQHF.

The CDR3: CASSETLRTGQTNEKLFF. The CDR3 nucleotides read TGTGCCAGCAGTGAAACCCTCAGGACAGGCCAAACAAATGAAAAACTGTTTTTT. The chain employs TRBV6-1 and TRBJ1-4, with TRBD1 matching 7 bases. CDR3 length: 18 residues. Germline V gene lookup returns CDR1 MNHNS and CDR2 SASEGT. With V trimmed by 2 bases and J by 5 bases, 14 bases remained unmatched.

Here the CDR3 DNA reads TGCGCCAGCAGCCAAGATCGCTCCCCCAGGCAGCCCCAGCATTTT. It codes for CASSQDRSPRQPQHF. The rearrangement uses TRBV4-3 and TRBJ1-5, with D hard to call. The CDR3 contains 15 residues. Germline loops: CDR1 LGHNA, CDR2 YSLEER. V was clipped by 0 bases and J by 7 bases, with 13 bases between them.

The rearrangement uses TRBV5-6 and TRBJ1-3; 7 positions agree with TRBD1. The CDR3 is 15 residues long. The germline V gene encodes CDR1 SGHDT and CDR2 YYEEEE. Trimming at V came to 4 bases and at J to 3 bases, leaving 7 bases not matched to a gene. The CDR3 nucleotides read TGTGCCAGCAGCCTATCGACAGGGCGTGGAAACACCATATATTTT. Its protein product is CASSLSTGRGNTIYF.

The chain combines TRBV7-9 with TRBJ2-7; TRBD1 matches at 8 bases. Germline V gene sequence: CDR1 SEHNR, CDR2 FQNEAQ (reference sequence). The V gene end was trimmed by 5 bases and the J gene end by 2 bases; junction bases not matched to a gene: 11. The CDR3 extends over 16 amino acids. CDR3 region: CASSTYRGKGTYEQYF. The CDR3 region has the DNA TGTGCCAGCAGCACTTACAGGGGGAAGGGTACCTACGAGCAGTACTTC.

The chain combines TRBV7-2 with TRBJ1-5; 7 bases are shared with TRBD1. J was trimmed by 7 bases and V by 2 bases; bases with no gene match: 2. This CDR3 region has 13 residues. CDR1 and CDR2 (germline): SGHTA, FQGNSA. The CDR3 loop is CASSLPRGQPQHF. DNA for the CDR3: TGTGCCAGCAGCTTACCCAGGGGGCAGCCCCAGCATTTT. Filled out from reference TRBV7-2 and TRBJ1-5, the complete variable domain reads GAGVSQSPSNKVTEKGKDVELRCDPISGHTALYWYRQSLGQGLEFLIYFQGNSAPDKSGLPSDRFSAERTGGSVSTLTIQRTQQEDSAVYLCASSLPRGQPQHFGDGTRLSIL.

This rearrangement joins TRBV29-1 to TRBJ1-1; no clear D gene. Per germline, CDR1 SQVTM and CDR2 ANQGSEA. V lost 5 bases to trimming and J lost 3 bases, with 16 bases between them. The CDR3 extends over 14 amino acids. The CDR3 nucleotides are TGCAGCGTTAGTATGGCAGACGTTTACACTGAAGCTTTCTTT. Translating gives CSVSMADVYTEAFF.

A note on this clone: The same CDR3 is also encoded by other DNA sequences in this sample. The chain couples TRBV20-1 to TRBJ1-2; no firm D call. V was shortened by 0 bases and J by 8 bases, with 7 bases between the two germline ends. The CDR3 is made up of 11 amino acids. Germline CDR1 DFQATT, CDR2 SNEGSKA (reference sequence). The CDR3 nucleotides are TGCAGTGCTAGAGACCGCGGGGGCTACACCTTC. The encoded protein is CSARDRGGYTF.

This chain's CDR3 is CASSLPLGSDTQYF. Here the CDR3 DNA reads TGCGCCAGCAGCTTGCCCCTGGGGTCAGATACGCAGTATTTT. The chain joins TRBV5-1 to TRBJ2-3; D is ambiguous. The V end lost 1 base, the J end lost 4 bases, and 10 bases lay between the germline ends. The CDR3 length is 14 residues. Germline V gene lookup returns CDR1 SGHRS and CDR2 YFSETQ.

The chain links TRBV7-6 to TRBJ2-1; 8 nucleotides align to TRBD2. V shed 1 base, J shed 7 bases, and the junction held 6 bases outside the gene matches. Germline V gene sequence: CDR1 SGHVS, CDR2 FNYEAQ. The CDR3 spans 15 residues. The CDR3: CASSLVGGGFNEQFF. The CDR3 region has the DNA TGTGCCAGCAGCTTAGTAGGCGGGGGGTTTAATGAGCAGTTCTTC.

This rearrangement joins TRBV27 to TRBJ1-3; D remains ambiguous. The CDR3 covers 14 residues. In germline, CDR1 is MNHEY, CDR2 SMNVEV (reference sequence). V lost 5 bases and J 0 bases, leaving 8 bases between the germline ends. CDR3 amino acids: CASSPRHSGNTIYF. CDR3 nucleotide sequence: TGTGCCAGCAGTCCGCGCCACTCTGGAAACACCATATATTTT.

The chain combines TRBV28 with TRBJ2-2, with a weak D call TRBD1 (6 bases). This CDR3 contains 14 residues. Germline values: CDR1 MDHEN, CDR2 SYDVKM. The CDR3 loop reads CATITGTKTGELFF. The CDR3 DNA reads TGTGCTACGATAACCGGGACAAAAACCGGGGAGCTGTTTTTT.

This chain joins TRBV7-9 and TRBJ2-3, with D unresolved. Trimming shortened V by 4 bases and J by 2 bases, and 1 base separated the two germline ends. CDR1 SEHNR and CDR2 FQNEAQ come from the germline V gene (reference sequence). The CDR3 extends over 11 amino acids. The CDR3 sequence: CASSSTDTQYF. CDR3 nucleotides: TGTGCCAGCAGCTCCACAGATACGCAGTATTTT. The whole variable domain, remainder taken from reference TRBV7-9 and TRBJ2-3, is DTGVSQNPRHKITKRGQNVTFRCDPISEHNRLYWYRQTLGQGPEFLTYFQNEAQLEKSRLLSDRFSAERPKGSFSTLEIQRTEQGDSAMYLCASSSTDTQYFGPGTRLTVL.

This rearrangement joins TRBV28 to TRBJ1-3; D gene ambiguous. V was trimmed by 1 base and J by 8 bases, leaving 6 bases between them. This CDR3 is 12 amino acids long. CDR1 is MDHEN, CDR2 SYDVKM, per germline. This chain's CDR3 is CASSLSQDTIYF. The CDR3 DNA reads TGTGCCAGCAGTTTATCTCAGGACACCATATATTTT.

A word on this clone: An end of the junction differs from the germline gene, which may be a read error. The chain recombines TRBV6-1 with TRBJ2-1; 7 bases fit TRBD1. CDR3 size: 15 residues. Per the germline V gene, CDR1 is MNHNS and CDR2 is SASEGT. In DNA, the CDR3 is TGTGCCAGCAGGGAAGACAGGGTGTATATCAATGAGCAGTTCTTC. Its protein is CASREDRVYINEQFF.

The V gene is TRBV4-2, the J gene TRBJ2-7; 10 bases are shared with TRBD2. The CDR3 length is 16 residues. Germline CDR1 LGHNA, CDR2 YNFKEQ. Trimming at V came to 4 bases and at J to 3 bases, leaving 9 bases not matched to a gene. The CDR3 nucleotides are TGTGCCAGCAGCCGATTGACCCTAGCGGGGGACTACGAGCAGTACTTC. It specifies CASSRLTLAGDYEQYF.

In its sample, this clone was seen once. CDR3 sequence: CSVVQWDFEQYF. In DNA, the CDR3 is TGCAGCGTTGTGCAGTGGGACTTCGAGCAGTACTTC. This chain connects TRBV29-1 to TRBJ2-7; perhaps TRBD2 as D (6 bases). Trimming took off 4 bases at V and 6 bases at J, with 13 bases between the two ends. The germline gives CDR1 SQVTM, CDR2 ANQGSEA. The CDR3 extends over 12 amino acids.

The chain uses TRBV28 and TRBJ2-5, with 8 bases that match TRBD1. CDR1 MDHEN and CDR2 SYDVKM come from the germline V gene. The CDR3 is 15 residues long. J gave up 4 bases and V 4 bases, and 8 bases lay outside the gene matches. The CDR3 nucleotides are TGTGCCAGCAGTTCCTCAGGACAGGGAGGAGAGACCCAGTACTTC. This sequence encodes CASSSSGQGGETQYF.

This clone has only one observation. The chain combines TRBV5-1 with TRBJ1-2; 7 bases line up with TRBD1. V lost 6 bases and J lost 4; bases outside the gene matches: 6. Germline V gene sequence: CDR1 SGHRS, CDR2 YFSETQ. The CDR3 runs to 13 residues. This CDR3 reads CASKQGPSYGYTF. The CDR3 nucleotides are TGCGCCAGCAAACAGGGGCCGTCCTATGGCTACACCTTC.